One and the same sample provided the 24 T cell receptor beta chains below, sequenced in a study of Ad26.COV2.S vaccination and SARS-CoV-2 variants. Regarding treatment: roughly 20 received Ad26.COV2.S at low or high dose, single or two shots; a few received placebo; per-sample allocation not given. Specimens were obtained on day 63 following the first vaccine or placebo injection. Here immunoSEQ multiplex PCR was the method, and the copy in TCRdb shows in-frame clones only, minus some. Counted here are about 680,000 clones, around 92% occurring once; the ten biggest clones make up around 1.5%. The material sequenced was peripheral blood, taken in a trial of Ad26.COV2.S vaccine versus placebo. Receptors were obtained from a person between 18 and 60 years old who received the Ad26.COV2.S COVID-19 vaccine or a placebo.

V is TRBV28 and J is TRBJ1-3; TRBD1 might be the D (6 bases). The CDR3 contains 15 residues. Trimming took off 4 bases at V and 4 bases at J, with 14 bases between the two ends. Looked up from germline, CDR1 is MDHEN and CDR2 is SYDVKM. Here the CDR3 DNA reads TGTGCCAGCAGTTCCTGGACGCAGGGGGGAAACACCATATATTTT. It codes for CASSSWTQGGNTIYF.

The chain employs TRBV27 and TRBJ2-7, with 7 bases that match TRBD1. Looked up from germline, CDR1 is MNHEY and CDR2 is SMNVEV (reference sequence). The CDR3 totals 15 residues. V shed 4 bases, J shed 0 bases, and the junction held 6 bases outside the gene matches. The CDR3: CASSSRQGSSYEQYF. In DNA form, the CDR3 reads TGTGCCAGCAGTTCCAGACAGGGCTCCTCCTACGAGCAGTACTTC.

V usage is TRBV4-2 and J usage is TRBJ2-2, with 13 bases that match TRBD2. V lost 2 bases, J lost 2 bases, and 5 bases stayed unmatched. The CDR3 runs 18 residues. Per the germline V gene, CDR1 is LGHNA and CDR2 is YNFKEQ. The CDR3 spells CASSQTGLAGTNTGELFF. In nucleotides, the CDR3 is TGTGCCAGCAGCCAAACGGGACTAGCGGGGACTAACACCGGGGAGCTGTTTTTT.

CDR3 loop: CAWSGYRSSGYTF. The CDR3 coding sequence is TGTGCCTGGAGTGGGTACCGCAGCAGTGGCTACACCTTC. The rearrangement links TRBV30 to TRBJ1-2; D is unclear. The ends were cut back, 1 base at V and 7 bases at J, with 13 bases in the middle. There are 13 residues in the CDR3. CDR1 and CDR2 from the germline V gene are GTSNPN and SVGIG (reference sequence). Combining the CDR3 with reference TRBV30 and TRBJ1-2 gives the whole variable domain SQTIHQWPATLVQPVGSPLSLECTVEGTSNPNLYWYRQAAGRGLQLLFYSVGIGQISSEVPQNLSASRPQDRQFILSSKKLLLSDSGFYLCAWSGYRSSGYTFGSGTRLTVV.

The CDR3 region has the DNA TGCAGCTGCGGGGACCGAGACTACGAGCAGTACTTC. Translated: CSCGDRDYEQYF. V and J are TRBV29-1 and TRBJ2-7, with D perhaps TRBD2 (6 bases). The CDR3 covers 12 residues. V shed 8 bases and J shed 3 bases, with 14 bases lying between them. Germline CDR1 is SQVTM and CDR2 is ANQGSEA.

The chain carries TRBV7-9 and TRBJ1-1; no clear D. CDR1 is SEHNR, CDR2 FQNEAQ, per germline (reference sequence). The CDR3 is 13 amino acids. The ends were cut back, 2 bases at V and 2 bases at J, with 6 bases in the middle. CDR3 DNA: TGTGCCAGCAGCTTAATCGCTAACACTGAAGCTTTCTTT. It encodes CASSLIANTEAFF. The full variable domain, with the rest looked up from reference TRBV7-9 and TRBJ1-1, is DTGVSQNPRHKITKRGQNVTFRCDPISEHNRLYWYRQTLGQGPEFLTYFQNEAQLEKSRLLSDRFSAERPKGSFSTLEIQRTEQGDSAMYLCASSLIANTEAFFGQGTRLTVV.

V usage is TRBV11-2 and J usage is TRBJ2-7; D is unclear. This CDR3 spans 14 amino acids. With 1 base removed from V and 3 bases from J, the gap between germline ends came to 10 bases. Germline V CDR1 and CDR2: SGHAT, FQNNGV. The DNA of the CDR3 is TGTGCCAGCAGCTTAGCCCTTGGCCGCTACGAGCAGTACTTC. This codes for CASSLALGRYEQYF.

The rearrangement joins TRBV3-1 (or the pseudogene TRBV3-2) to TRBJ1-6; 8 bases align to TRBD1. The CDR3 spans 16 residues. The ends lost 1 base at V and 6 bases at J; junction bases unmatched: 5. Germline loops: CDR1 LGHDT, CDR2 YNNKEL (reference sequence). CDR3 coding DNA: TGTGCCAGCAGCCAAGCTCCAGGGGGCCGTAATTCACCCCTCCACTTT. Translation gives CASSQAPGGRNSPLHF.

On this clone: Germline and junction disagree at one end, which may indicate a read error. The chain combines TRBV18 with TRBJ2-2; possible D gene TRBD2, 5 bases. This CDR3 spans 15 amino acids. Germline V CDR1 and CDR2: KGHSH, LQKENI. CDR3 sequence reads: CASSTPGTNTGELFF. The DNA for the CDR3 is TGTGCCAGCTCAACACCGGGGACGAACACCGGGGAGCTGTTTTTT.

The chain is built from TRBV5-5 and TRBJ2-2; no definite D call. The V gene's germline CDR1 is SGHKS and CDR2 YYEKEE (reference sequence). The CDR3 extends over 15 amino acids. V dropped 0 bases and J dropped 1 base, with 7 bases sitting between them. In DNA form, the CDR3 reads TGTGCCAGCAGCTTGGTGGGGAAGAACACCGGGGAGCTGTTTTTT. Encoded protein: CASSLVGKNTGELFF.

CDR3 sequence reads: CASGLVPVGANTEAFF. The CDR3, as DNA: TGTGCTAGTGGTTTGGTACCGGTGGGGGCGAACACTGAAGCTTTCTTT. The chain is built from TRBV12-5 and TRBJ1-1; TRBD1 might be the D (6 bases). This CDR3 contains 16 residues. V was pared by 0 bases and J by 1 base, with 12 bases between. Per the germline V gene, CDR1 is LGHNT and CDR2 is FRNRAP.

The J gene is TRBJ1-5, the V gene TRBV16, with 12 bases lining up with TRBD1. V shed 6 bases and J 1 base; nucleotides not matched to a gene: 10. Germline lookup yields CDR1 KGHSY and CDR2 FQNENV. This CDR3 is built from 18 residues. CDR3 sequence (DNA): TGTGCCAGCAGAATCCGGGGACAGGGGGCGGCGAGCAATCAGCCCCAGCATTTT. Its protein is CASRIRGQGAASNQPQHF.

The gene calls are TRBV27 and TRBJ2-3; 11 nucleotides align to TRBD2. Germline CDR1 and CDR2: MNHEY and SMNVEV (reference sequence). The CDR3 covers 16 residues. Trimming cost V 5 bases and J 6 bases; bases outside gene matches: 10. CDR3 amino acids: CASSRKTSGKVDTQYF. In DNA form, the CDR3 reads TGTGCCAGCAGTCGCAAGACTAGCGGGAAGGTGGATACGCAGTATTTT.

V is TRBV6-5 and J is TRBJ2-7; no clear D gene. Germline V gene lookup returns CDR1 MNHEY and CDR2 SVGAGI. The CDR3 has 15 amino acids. V was pared by 2 bases and J by 0 bases, with 11 bases between. CDR3 protein: CASSYVGTSSYEQYF. CDR3 nucleotides: TGTGCCAGCAGTTACGTCGGCACCTCCTCCTACGAGCAGTACTTC.

This chain uses TRBV6-2 or TRBV6-3 with TRBJ2-7; D is tentatively TRBD1 or TRBD2 (5 bases each). Germline V gene data show CDR1 as MNHEY and CDR2 as SVGEGT. The CDR3 covers 13 residues. Trimming shortened V by 3 bases and J by 2 bases, and 8 bases separated the two germline ends. The CDR3 here is CASSYGGTYEQYF. The CDR3 bases are TGTGCCAGCAGTTATGGGGGTACCTACGAGCAGTACTTC.

The J gene is TRBJ2-1, the V gene TRBV10-3, with 8 bases aligning to TRBD2. This CDR3 contains 15 residues. Germline V lookup: CDR1 ENHRY, CDR2 SYGVKD. The trim removed 0 bases at V and 9 bases at J, leaving 7 bases unmatched. The CDR3 nucleotides read TGTGCCATCAGTGAGTCTAGGCGGGAGGACGGTGAGCAGTTCTTC. As protein: CAISESRREDGEQFF.

The chain recombines TRBV24-1 with TRBJ2-7; no clear D. Between the trimmed V and J ends, which lost 6 bases and 6 bases, there was a span of 17 bases. The V gene's germline CDR1 is KGHDR and CDR2 SFDVKD. This CDR3 has 14 residues. The CDR3 DNA reads TGTGCCACCAGTTCTGGGATGCCTCGGGCCGAGCAGTACTTC. Translating it yields CATSSGMPRAEQYF.

For this clone: An end of the junction does not agree with germline; a read error may underlie this. The chain combines TRBV19 with TRBJ1-2, with D hard to call. CDR1 is LNHDA and CDR2 is SQIVND in the germline V gene (reference sequence). The CDR3 has 13 amino acids. CDR3 in DNA: TGCGCCAGTGGTGACGGGTTTGGAGGAGGCTACACCTTC. Its translation: CASGDGFGGGYTF.

This clone came up once. This chain joins TRBV9 and TRBJ2-1; D gene ambiguous. The CDR3 is made up of 14 amino acids. Per germline, CDR1 SGDLS and CDR2 YYNGEE. V lost 1 base and J 4 bases, leaving 9 bases between the germline ends. Here the CDR3 DNA reads TGTGCCAGCAGCGTATCCCTAGGGTACAATGAGCAGTTCTTC. The encoded protein is CASSVSLGYNEQFF.

The chain employs TRBV18 and TRBJ2-7, with 7 bases matching TRBD1. The CDR3 loop spans 16 amino acids. J gave up 5 bases and V 6 bases, and 16 bases lay outside the gene matches. Germline V lookup: CDR1 KGHSH, CDR2 LQKENI. This chain's CDR3 is CASSLKDRPFQDEQYF. The CDR3 DNA sequence: TGTGCCAGCTCTCTAAAGGACAGGCCTTTCCAGGACGAGCAGTACTTC.

The rearrangement joins TRBV18 to TRBJ1-2; a possible D gene is TRBD1 (6 bases). Trimming shortened V by 2 bases and J by 4 bases, and 8 bases separated the two germline ends. The germline V gene has CDR1 KGHSH and CDR2 LQKENI. The CDR3 has 13 amino acids. CDR3 loop: CASSPGQSYGYTF. CDR3 DNA sequence: TGTGCCAGCTCACCAGGACAGTCCTATGGCTACACCTTC.

The chain combines TRBV27 with TRBJ2-5; perhaps D is TRBD1 or TRBD2 (7 bases each). Germline values: CDR1 MNHEY, CDR2 SMNVEV (reference sequence). The CDR3 length is 13 residues. Deletions cut 6 bases from V and 5 bases from J, with 13 bases between. The CDR3 DNA is TGTGCCAGCAGCCCAGGGGGAGGGGAGACCCAGTACTTC. Translation gives CASSPGGGETQYF.

This clone was counted only a few times. The rearrangement uses TRBV3-1 (or the pseudogene TRBV3-2) and TRBJ2-2; unclear D gene. This CDR3 comprises 14 residues. The V gene's germline CDR1 is LGHDT and CDR2 YNNKEL (reference sequence). V gave up 1 base and J gave up 4 bases, with 7 bases separating them. In DNA form, the CDR3 reads TGTGCCAGCAGCCAAGTCCGGAGCACCGGGGAGCTGTTTTTT. Translation gives CASSQVRSTGELFF.

This clone has just one count. This chain joins TRBV18 and TRBJ2-7; TRBD1 matches at 7 bases. Germline assignment: CDR1 KGHSH and CDR2 LQKENI. V lost 4 bases and J lost 2; bases outside the gene matches: 2. The CDR3 loop spans 13 amino acids. The CDR3 here is CASSRDSPYEQYF. The CDR3 nucleotides are TGTGCCAGCTCACGGGACAGCCCCTACGAGCAGTACTTC.